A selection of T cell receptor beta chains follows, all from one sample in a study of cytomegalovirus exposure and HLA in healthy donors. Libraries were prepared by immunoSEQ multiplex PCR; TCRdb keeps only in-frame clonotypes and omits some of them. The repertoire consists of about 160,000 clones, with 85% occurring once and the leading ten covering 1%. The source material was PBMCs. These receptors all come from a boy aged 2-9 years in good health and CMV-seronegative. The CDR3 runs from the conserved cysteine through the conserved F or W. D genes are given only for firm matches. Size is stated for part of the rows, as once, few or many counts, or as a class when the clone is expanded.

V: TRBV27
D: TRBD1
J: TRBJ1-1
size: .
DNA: TGTGCTTCCCTTGCAGGGGGGCTCACTGAAGCTTTCTTT
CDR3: CASLAGGLTEAFF

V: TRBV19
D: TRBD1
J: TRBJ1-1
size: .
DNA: TGTGCCAGTAGGGAGACAGGGGACGTTGAAGCTTTCTTT
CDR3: CASRETGDVEAFF

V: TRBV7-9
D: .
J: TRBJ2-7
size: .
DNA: TGTGCCAGCAGCCTCGGACAGACCGGGTCCTACGAGCAGTACTTC
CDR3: CASSLGQTGSYEQYF

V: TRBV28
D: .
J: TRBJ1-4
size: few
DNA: TGTGCCAGCACCTCGCCAGATCTCATGACTAATGAAAAACTGTTTTTT
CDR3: CASTSPDLMTNEKLFF

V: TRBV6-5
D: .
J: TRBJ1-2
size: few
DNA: TGTGCCAGCGGTGGGACAACCTATGGCTACACCTTC
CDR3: CASGGTTYGYTF

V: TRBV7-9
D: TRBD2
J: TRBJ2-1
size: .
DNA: TGTGCCAGCAGCTTTACGACCGGGACTAGCGGCCTCGATGAGCAGTTCTTC
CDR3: CASSFTTGTSGLDEQFF

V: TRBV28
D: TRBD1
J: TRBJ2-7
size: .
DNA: TGTGCCAGCAGTTTATGGGACAGGGCCCACGAGCAGTACTTC
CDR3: CASSLWDRAHEQYF

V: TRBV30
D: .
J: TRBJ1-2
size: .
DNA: TGTGCCTGGAGTGTTGGGCCAACCGTCGGTGGCTACACCTTC
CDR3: CAWSVGPTVGGYTF

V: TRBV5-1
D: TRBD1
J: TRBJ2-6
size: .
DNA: TGCGCCAGCAGCCTGGGACAGGGGGGGTCTAGTGGGGCCAACGTCCTGACTTTC
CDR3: CASSLGQGGSSGANVLTF

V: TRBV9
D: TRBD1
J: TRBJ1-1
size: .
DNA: TGTGCCAGCAGAAGGGGACAGGGTGGAGGTGAAGCTTTCTTT
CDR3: CASRRGQGGGEAFF

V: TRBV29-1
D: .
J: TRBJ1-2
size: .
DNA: TGCAGCGTTGAAGATCGCGGGTATGGCTACACCTTC
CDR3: CSVEDRGYGYTF

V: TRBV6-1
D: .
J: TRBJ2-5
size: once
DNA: TGTGCCAGCTTAATCGGCGGGGCCCAAGAGACCCAGTACTTC
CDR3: CASLIGGAQETQYF

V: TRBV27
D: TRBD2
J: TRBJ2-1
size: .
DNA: TGTGCCAGCACCAACGATGGGCGGGAGGGCCTCAATGAGCAGTTCTTC
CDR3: CASTNDGREGLNEQFF

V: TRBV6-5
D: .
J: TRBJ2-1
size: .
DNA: TGTGCCAGCAGTTTATCACAGGTCTACAATGAGCAGTTCTTC
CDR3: CASSLSQVYNEQFF

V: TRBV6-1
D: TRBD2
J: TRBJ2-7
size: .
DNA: TGTGCCAGCAGTGCCCCGACTAGCGGGTTCTCCTACGAGCAGTACTTC
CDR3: CASSAPTSGFSYEQYF

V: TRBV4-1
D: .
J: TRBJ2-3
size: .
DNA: TGCGCCAGCAGCCAAGATCGGGTTTCAGATACGCAGTATTTT
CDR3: CASSQDRVSDTQYF

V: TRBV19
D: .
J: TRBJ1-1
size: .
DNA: TGTGCCAGTATTTCCGAGGGGAACACTGAAGCTTTCTTT
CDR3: CASISEGNTEAFF